The 26 T cell receptor beta chains below were found in one sample sequenced in a study of blood T cells in healthy people across ages. The authors ran a second PCR of about 7 to 11 cycles using a sample-barcoded 5' primer and a J-beta primer mix. MiXCR, applied by TCRdb to the 5' RACE reads, yields one record per CDR3 protein. The sample holds 850,000 to 1,300,000 distinct CDR3 sequences, under 45% seen once. Sequencing input: blood. These receptor sequences come from a woman aged 55-70 years in good health.

The chain couples TRBV27 to TRBJ2-4, with 9 bases lining up with TRBD2. J lost 15 bases, V lost 5 bases, and 14 bases had no gene match. This CDR3 is built from 14 residues. Germline CDR1 and CDR2: MNHEY and SMNVEV (reference sequence). The DNA of the CDR3 is TGTGCCAGCAGTCATCGCGGGGGGGTGAACGAGCGGTACTTC. It is translated as CASSHRGGVNERYF.

The rearrangement links TRBV20-1 to TRBJ2-3, with TRBD2 identical over 7 bases. The V and J ends lost 7 bases and 2 bases, in that order; junction bases with no gene match: 9. There are 14 residues in the CDR3. Germline values: CDR1 DFQATT, CDR2 SNEGSKA (reference sequence). DNA of the CDR3: TGCAGTGTTCGTCCAGCGGGAAACACAGATACGCAGTATTTT. Residues: CSVRPAGNTDTQYF.

The chain joins TRBV9 to TRBJ2-3; 8 bases map to TRBD1. Germline CDR1 is SGDLS and CDR2 is YYNGEE. The CDR3 spans 16 residues. V shed 4 bases, J shed 4 bases, and the junction held 11 bases outside the gene matches. Written as DNA, the CDR3 is TGTGCCAGCAGCCTCAACTCCGGGACAGGTCCAGATACGCAGTATTTT. This encodes CASSLNSGTGPDTQYF.

This clonotype was counted between two and nine times. The J gene is TRBJ2-1, the V gene TRBV7-2; 8 bases fit TRBD2. J was trimmed by 8 bases and V by 2 bases; bases with no gene match: 8. Germline V gives CDR1 SGHTA, CDR2 FQGNSA. CDR3 length: 15 amino acids. The CDR3 coding sequence is TGTGCCAGCAGCTTAAGGGGGACTAGGGTGGATGAGCAGTTCTTC. This sequence encodes CASSLRGTRVDEQFF.

The CDR3 protein is CASSSPGRGNEKLFF. In DNA, the CDR3 is TGTGCCAGCAGCAGTCCGGGACGGGGGAATGAAAAACTGTTTTTT. This chain uses TRBV6-5 with TRBJ1-4; D may be TRBD1 (5 bases). CDR3 length equals 15 residues. The V end was cut by 6 bases, the J end by 5 bases, with 16 bases between. Germline V CDR1 and CDR2: MNHEY, SVGAGI.

In nucleotides, the CDR3 is TGTGCCTGGAGTGCAGGGGGCGCGGGAGATACGCAGTATTTT. Translation: CAWSAGGAGDTQYF. The chain links TRBV30 to TRBJ2-3; TRBD1 aligns across 8 bases. Germline CDR1 reads GTSNPN; CDR2 reads SVGIG (reference sequence). Losses at the gene ends were 1 base for V and 5 bases for J; bases not matched to a gene: 5. CDR3 length: 14 residues. Supplemented by reference TRBV30 and TRBJ2-3, the full variable domain reads SQTIHQWPATLVQPVGSPLSLECTVEGTSNPNLYWYRQAAGRGLQLLFYSVGIGQISSEVPQNLSASRPQDRQFILSSKKLLLSDSGFYLCAWSAGGAGDTQYFGPGTRLTVL.

The chain links TRBV27 to TRBJ2-1, with 9 bases matching TRBD2. The length of the CDR3 is 14 residues. Germline CDR1 is MNHEY and CDR2 is SMNVEV (reference sequence). With V trimmed by 1 base and J by 10 bases, 5 bases remained unmatched. The CDR3: CASSLWVAGEEQFF. CDR3 DNA sequence: TGTGCCAGCAGTTTATGGGTAGCGGGAGAGGAGCAGTTCTTC.

This sequence joins TRBV3-1 and TRBJ2-7; D tentatively fits TRBD1 or TRBD2 (5 bases each). Germline V CDR1 and CDR2: LGHDT, YNNKEL (reference sequence). The CDR3 runs 15 residues. V dropped 5 bases and J dropped 0 bases, with 14 bases sitting between them. The CDR3 sequence is CASSGTGNSSYEQYF. CDR3 nucleotides: TGTGCCAGCAGCGGGACGGGCAATAGCTCCTACGAGCAGTACTTC.

In this sample, this clonotype turned up a few times. The chain joins TRBV6-1 to TRBJ2-5; 10 bases match TRBD2. There are 15 residues in the CDR3. CDR1 is MNHNS, CDR2 SASEGT, per germline. V lost 5 bases, J lost 2 bases, and 5 bases stayed unmatched. CDR3 amino acids: CASSTGLAHQETQYF. The CDR3 region has the DNA TGTGCCAGCAGTACGGGACTAGCGCATCAAGAGACCCAGTACTTC.

This clonotype is a singleton in its sample. Mismatch with germline at one junction end may stem from a read error. The rearrangement links TRBV27 to TRBJ1-6; D not resolved. Germline V CDR1 and CDR2: MNHEY, SMNVEV (reference sequence). The CDR3 extends over 13 amino acids. This chain's CDR3 is CASSDTYNSPPHF. Here the CDR3 DNA reads TGTGCCAGCAGTGACACGTATAATTCACCCCCCCACTTT.

As for this clonotype: Germline and junction disagree at one end, which may indicate a read error. J is TRBJ2-1 and V is TRBV12-5; D uncertain. The J call may be mistaken, given a closer DNA end match to TRBJ2-7. Germline V gives CDR1 LGHNT, CDR2 FRNRAP. This CDR3 has 15 residues. In nucleotides, the CDR3 is TGTGCTAGCGGTTTGGATACTACCATCTACAATGAGCAGTACTTC. Translating gives CASGLDTTIYNEQYF.

The J gene is TRBJ2-1, the V gene TRBV20-1; D perhaps matches TRBD2 (6 bases). Trimming took off 0 bases at V and 2 bases at J, with 14 bases between the two ends. This CDR3 contains 16 residues. Germline assignment: CDR1 DFQATT and CDR2 SNEGSKA (reference sequence). This CDR3 reads CSAREPPSAAYNEQFF. CDR3 nucleotides: TGCAGTGCTAGAGAACCCCCTAGCGCAGCCTACAATGAGCAGTTCTTC.

The genes are TRBV6-4 and TRBJ2-7; weak D call: TRBD2 (5 bases). CDR1 is MRHNA, CDR2 SNTAGT, per germline. There are 12 residues in the CDR3. Deletions cut 8 bases from V and 3 bases from J, with 11 bases between. CDR3: CASAGDYYEQYF. CDR3 DNA: TGTGCCAGCGCCGGGGATTACTACGAGCAGTACTTC.

V and J are TRBV29-1 and TRBJ2-2; no reliable D call. CDR3 length: 10 amino acids. V was cut by 3 bases and J by 6 bases, with 2 bases left in between. Germline V gene lookup returns CDR1 SQVTM and CDR2 ANQGSEA. The CDR3 here is CSVEAGELFF. The CDR3 DNA follows: TGCAGCGTTGAGGCCGGGGAGCTGTTTTTT.

The chain employs TRBV30 and TRBJ1-6; TRBD1 might be the D (5 bases). Trimming took off 3 bases at V and 7 bases at J, with 7 bases between the two ends. This CDR3 is built from 12 residues. Germline V gives CDR1 GTSNPN, CDR2 SVGIG (reference sequence). CDR3 in amino acids: CAWRQENSPLHF. In DNA, the CDR3 is TGTGCCTGGAGACAGGAGAATTCACCCCTCCACTTT.

The chain recombines TRBV12-3 or TRBV12-4 with TRBJ2-4; 12 bases map to TRBD2. The J segment lost 13 bases and the V segment lost 6 bases, leaving 16 bases of the junction unmatched. CDR3 length equals 16 residues. The DNA of the CDR3 is TGTGCCAGCAGGGATCAGACTAGCGGGAGACGGGATGAGCAGTACTTC. Translation gives CASRDQTSGRRDEQYF.

J is TRBJ2-7 and V is TRBV15, with D maybe TRBD1 (6 bases). CDR1 LNHNV and CDR2 YYDKDF come from the germline V gene (reference sequence). The ends were cut back, 5 bases at V and 3 bases at J, with 11 bases in the middle. The CDR3 runs 13 residues. As DNA, the CDR3 is TGTGCCACCAGCGTTAAACAGGGCTACGAGCAGTACTTC. Translating gives CATSVKQGYEQYF. Based on the CDR3 plus reference TRBV15 and TRBJ2-7, the full variable domain is DAMVIQNPRYQVTQFGKPVTLSCSQTLNHNVMYWYQQKSSQAPKLLFHYYDKDFNNEADTPDNFQSRRPNTSFCFLDIRSPGLGDTAMYLCATSVKQGYEQYFGPGTRLTVT.

V gene TRBV7-2 combines with J gene TRBJ1-1, with D tentatively TRBD1 (5 bases). This CDR3 is 12 amino acids long. Per germline, CDR1 SGHTA and CDR2 FQGNSA. V lost 6 bases and J lost 8, with 13 bases in between. DNA for the CDR3: TGTGCCAGCAGACGGGACGCGGCGGAAGCTTTCTTT. Its protein is CASRRDAAEAFF.

This clonotype appeared a few times. V is TRBV20-1 and J is TRBJ1-5; possibly TRBD1 for D (5 bases). V lost 0 bases to trimming and J lost 2 bases, with 11 bases between them. The CDR3 length is 15 residues. Germline CDR1 and CDR2: DFQATT and SNEGSKA (reference sequence). CDR3 amino acids: CSARDTGGGNQPQHF. As DNA, the CDR3 is TGCAGTGCTAGAGATACGGGGGGAGGCAATCAGCCCCAGCATTTT.

Only a few counts were recorded for this clonotype. The junction and the germline gene differ at one end; a read error may be behind it. The V gene is TRBV28, the J gene TRBJ2-7; D gene unclear. In germline, CDR1 is MDHEN, CDR2 SYDVKM. This CDR3 is built from 12 residues. CDR3 nucleotides: TGTGCCAGCAGTTCCGACTCCAACGAGCAGTACTTC. The encoded protein is CASSSDSNEQYF.

This clonotype was found a few times. The chain joins TRBV9 to TRBJ2-3; TRBD1 agrees at 7 bases. Germline CDR1 is SGDLS and CDR2 is YYNGEE. V dropped 1 base and J dropped 2; count of bases not matched to a gene: 10. This CDR3 region has 17 residues. CDR3 DNA sequence: TGTGCCAGCAGCGTATTACGGACAGGCCAAACCACAGATACGCAGTATTTT. Protein: CASSVLRTGQTTDTQYF. Based on the CDR3 plus reference TRBV9 and TRBJ2-3, the full variable domain is DSGVTQTPKHLITATGQRVTLRCSPRSGDLSVYWYQQSLDQGLQFLIQYYNGEERAKGNILERFSAQQFPDLHSELNLSSLELGDSALYFCASSVLRTGQTTDTQYFGPGTRLTVL.

The V gene is TRBV3-1, the J gene TRBJ1-2; 8 positions match TRBD1. The J segment lost 2 bases and the V segment lost 1 base, leaving 3 bases of the junction unmatched. CDR1 is LGHDT, CDR2 YNNKEL, per germline (reference sequence). This CDR3 has 15 amino acids. DNA of the CDR3: TGTGCCAGCAGCCAAGGACAGGGGAAAAACTATGGCTACACCTTC. Protein sequence: CASSQGQGKNYGYTF.

This clonotype came up a few times. The chain couples TRBV7-3 to TRBJ2-7; the D gene is possibly TRBD2 (5 bases). Looked up from germline, CDR1 is SGHTA and CDR2 is FQGTGA. The CDR3 is 19 residues long. V lost 4 bases and J 7 bases, leaving 32 bases between the germline ends. The CDR3 DNA follows: TGTGCCAGCAGCTCCATTCCCCCCTCGAACGGACTTAAGAACAATGAGCAGTACTTC. Encoded protein: CASSSIPPSNGLKNNEQYF.

The chain employs TRBV20-1 and TRBJ1-1; D unclear. The germline V gene has CDR1 DFQATT and CDR2 SNEGSKA (reference sequence). V lost 1 base and J lost 6, with 15 bases in between. CDR3 size: 14 residues. Here the CDR3 reads CSARVPGVIAEAFF. The CDR3 DNA sequence: TGCAGTGCTAGAGTCCCGGGTGTTATCGCTGAAGCTTTCTTT.

This clonotype was detected only a few times. V is TRBV5-7 and J is TRBJ2-7, with 13 bases matching TRBD2. TRBV5-7 is marked as an open reading frame, function uncertain. The CDR3 extends over 17 amino acids. Unmatched junction bases numbered 11, after V lost 5 bases and J lost 3 bases. CDR3 amino acids: CASRAGLAGSRNYEQYF. The DNA of the CDR3 is TGTGCCAGCAGAGCGGGACTAGCGGGATCAAGAAACTACGAGCAGTACTTC.

In this sample, this clonotype turned up a few times. The CDR3 protein is CASSSSAGTGGYEQYF. The CDR3 DNA reads TGCGCCAGCAGCTCAAGCGCCGGGACAGGGGGGTACGAGCAGTACTTC. The V gene is TRBV5-1, the J gene TRBJ2-4, with 11 nucleotides matching TRBD1. The end of the DNA is better explained by TRBJ2-7, so the J call may be wrong. CDR1 and CDR2 (germline): SGHRS, YFSETQ. The CDR3 is 16 amino acids.